Presented here are 21 T cell receptor beta chains from one specimen sequenced in a study of cytomegalovirus exposure and HLA in healthy donors (dated 2017 in TCRdb). Library preparation used the immunoSEQ multiplex PCR assay. For the multiplex PCR, a mixture combining 60 forward primers for TCR Vbeta segments and 13 reverse primers for TCR Jbeta segments was used. TCRdb holds this immuneACCESS table with in-frame rearrangements only. Some clones are missing; in checked studies, unresolved V genes explain under half, and the rest has no known cause. The sample has approximately 110,000 clones on record, around 77% of them singletons. Together, the top ten hold around 13% of the sample. Sequencing was carried out using PBMCs. These receptors all come from a woman in her forties in good health and CMV-seropositive.

This clone has just a few counts. The chain couples TRBV6-4 to TRBJ2-3; 11 bases fit TRBD2. This CDR3 contains 16 residues. Germline values: CDR1 MRHNA, CDR2 SNTAGT. The V gene end was trimmed by 0 bases and the J gene end by 2 bases; junction bases not matched to a gene: 1. CDR3 DNA: TGTGCCAGCAGTGACTCGACTAGCGGGGACACAGATACGCAGTATTTT. Protein product: CASSDSTSGDTDTQYF.

On this clone: This CDR3 is also generated by other DNA sequences in the sample. V is TRBV28 and J is TRBJ2-7; 8 nucleotides agree with TRBD1. Germline loops: CDR1 MDHEN, CDR2 SYDVKM. Germline trimming cut 7 bases from V and 3 bases from J; bases unmatched to any gene: 8. The CDR3 is made up of 14 amino acids. The CDR3: CASKWTGSGYEQYF. The CDR3 DNA follows: TGTGCCAGCAAATGGACAGGGAGTGGCTACGAGCAGTACTTC.

This clone was recorded a few times. J is TRBJ2-3 and V is TRBV9; 9 nucleotides match TRBD2. Germline lookup yields CDR1 SGDLS and CDR2 YYNGEE. The CDR3 runs 15 residues. Losses at the gene ends were 7 bases for V and 5 bases for J; bases not matched to a gene: 11. The CDR3 DNA follows: TGTGCCAGCGACTTAGCGGGAGTTGTAGGAGATACGCAGTATTTT. Protein: CASDLAGVVGDTQYF.

The chain couples TRBV9 to TRBJ1-2; 11 positions match TRBD1. The CDR3 extends over 14 amino acids. The V and J ends lost 3 bases and 7 bases, in that order; junction bases with no gene match: 5. Germline assignment: CDR1 SGDLS and CDR2 YYNGEE. The CDR3 sequence: CASSADRGQGGYTF. The CDR3 nucleotides read TGTGCCAGCAGCGCGGACAGGGGGCAGGGTGGCTACACCTTC.

The gene calls are TRBV5-1 and TRBJ2-1; TRBD2 matches at 8 bases. CDR1 SGHRS and CDR2 YFSETQ come from the germline V gene. CDR3 length equals 14 residues. The trim removed 2 bases at V and 7 bases at J, leaving 5 bases unmatched. Written as DNA, the CDR3 is TGCGCCAGCAGCTTCGTAGCGGGAAAGAATGAGCAGTTCTTC. This codes for CASSFVAGKNEQFF.

This chain connects TRBV5-4 to TRBJ2-3; TRBD2 might be the D (6 bases). V was clipped by 0 bases and J by 1 base, with 9 bases between them. Germline lookup yields CDR1 SGHNT and CDR2 YYREEE (reference sequence). The CDR3 runs 15 residues. In nucleotides, the CDR3 is TGTGCCAGCAGCTTGGGGTGGGGGGGCACAGATACGCAGTATTTT. This codes for CASSLGWGGTDTQYF.

The chain is built from TRBV4-1 and TRBJ1-4; TRBD1 might be the D (6 bases). Deletions cut 1 base from V and 8 bases from J, with 11 bases between. Germline V gene lookup returns CDR1 MGHRA and CDR2 YSYEKL. The CDR3 runs to 14 residues. The CDR3 coding sequence is TGCGCCAGCAGCCAAGTGGGGGCAGAGGAAAAACTGTTTTTT. Its translation is CASSQVGAEEKLFF.

This chain uses TRBV18 with TRBJ2-3, with 7 bases that match TRBD1. The V gene end was trimmed by 5 bases and the J gene end by 2 bases; junction bases not matched to a gene: 10. This CDR3 is 16 amino acids long. Germline V CDR1 and CDR2: KGHSH, LQKENI. The CDR3 nucleotides read TGTGCCAGCTCAGGAGAGGGGGCTAGAAACACAGATACGCAGTATTTT. Its protein product is CASSGEGARNTDTQYF.

The chain employs TRBV7-8 and TRBJ1-2, with D tentatively TRBD1 (6 bases). The CDR3 has 13 residues. Trimming cost V 5 bases and J 5 bases, with 12 bases left between them. The germline V gene encodes CDR1 SGHVS and CDR2 FQNEAQ. The CDR3 loop is CASSLGQSYGYTF. DNA for the CDR3: TGTGCCAGCAGCCTTGGACAGAGTTATGGCTACACCTTC.

This CDR3 reads CASSQRDCSNYGYTF. The CDR3 DNA is TGCGCCAGCAGTCAAAGGGACTGCTCTAACTATGGCTACACCTTC. V is TRBV23-1 and J is TRBJ1-2; D is possibly TRBD1 (5 bases). TRBV23-1 is an ORF; its function is uncertain. The V and J ends lost 2 bases and 0 bases respectively, with 10 bases between them. The CDR3 spans 15 residues.

This chain links TRBV19 with TRBJ1-1, with D possibly matching TRBD1 (6 bases). Trimming removed 9 bases at V and 0 bases at J, with 17 bases between. Germline V lookup: CDR1 LNHDA, CDR2 SQIVND (reference sequence). The CDR3 sequence is 15 residues long. The CDR3 spells CASRVAGDMNTEAFF. In nucleotides, the CDR3 is TGTGCCAGCCGAGTGGCAGGGGACATGAACACTGAAGCTTTCTTT.

The chain combines TRBV28 with TRBJ2-1, with D unresolved. Germline V gives CDR1 MDHEN, CDR2 SYDVKM. V gave up 7 bases and J gave up 0 bases, with 10 bases separating them. The CDR3 has 14 residues. The chain's CDR3 is CASKSLSSYNEQFF. DNA of the CDR3: TGTGCCAGCAAGAGCCTTAGCTCCTACAATGAGCAGTTCTTC.

The genes are TRBV5-6 and TRBJ2-2; 10 positions match TRBD2. V shed 1 base and J 5 bases; nucleotides not matched to a gene: 5. CDR1 and CDR2 (germline): SGHDT, YYEEEE. This CDR3 comprises 16 residues. Here the CDR3 DNA reads TGTGCCAGCAGCTTGTTTCCTAGCGGGAGAACCGGGGAGCTGTTTTTT. It specifies CASSLFPSGRTGELFF.

J is TRBJ2-7 and V is TRBV11-2; D not certain. The CDR3 has 13 residues. Germline V gene data show CDR1 as SGHAT and CDR2 as FQNNGV. Trimming took off 1 base at V and 2 bases at J, with 6 bases between the two ends. The CDR3 bases are TGTGCCAGCAGCTTAGCCCGGGCCTACGAGCAGTACTTC. Amino acid sequence: CASSLARAYEQYF.

V is TRBV19 and J is TRBJ2-1; TRBD2 agrees at 11 bases. The J segment lost 1 base and the V segment lost 4 bases, leaving 6 bases of the junction unmatched. The CDR3 contains 17 residues. Germline CDR1 and CDR2: LNHDA and SQIVND (reference sequence). The CDR3 protein is CASSTSGRPSSYNEQFF. For the CDR3, the DNA is TGTGCCAGTAGTACTAGCGGGAGGCCTTCGTCCTACAATGAGCAGTTCTTC.

The genes are TRBV19 and TRBJ2-7, with a weak D call TRBD2 (5 bases). CDR3 length equals 14 residues. Germline CDR1 LNHDA, CDR2 SQIVND (reference sequence). The germline V and J ends were trimmed by 7 bases and 7 bases, with 20 bases remaining between them. CDR3 sequence (DNA): TGTGCCAGTACCAGACGAGCGTCCGGGGTGGAGCAGTACTTC. This gives the protein CASTRRASGVEQYF.

The chain couples TRBV4-1 to TRBJ1-4; tentative D call: TRBD1 (5 bases). Per the germline V gene, CDR1 is MGHRA and CDR2 is YSYEKL. The CDR3 has 18 residues. Between the trimmed V and J ends, which lost 1 base and 4 bases, there was a span of 19 bases. For the CDR3, the DNA is TGCGCCAGCAGCCAAGGCGGCTACTCGCGGGGGATTAATGAAAAACTGTTTTTT. Protein product: CASSQGGYSRGINEKLFF.

J is TRBJ2-7 and V is TRBV28, with 10 bases identical to TRBD1. Germline CDR1 and CDR2: MDHEN and SYDVKM. Germline trimming cut 5 bases from V and 7 bases from J; bases unmatched to any gene: 8. This CDR3 is built from 14 residues. The CDR3 protein is CASSAGDRGWEQYF. The CDR3 DNA reads TGTGCCAGCAGTGCCGGGGACAGGGGTTGGGAGCAGTACTTC.

This clone was counted only a few times. The chain is built from TRBV12-5 and TRBJ1-4; tentative D call: TRBD1 (6 bases). In germline, CDR1 is LGHNT, CDR2 FRNRAP. This CDR3 comprises 16 residues. Trimming pared 2 bases from V and 10 bases from J, leaving 20 bases between. The CDR3 loop is CASGLPDGTKDGKLFF. CDR3 DNA sequence: TGTGCTAGTGGTTTGCCCGATGGGACAAAGGACGGAAAACTGTTTTTT.

There are a few counts of this clone. V and J are TRBV9 and TRBJ2-7; 8 bases map to TRBD1. The CDR3 is made up of 15 amino acids. From germline, CDR1 is SGDLS and CDR2 YYNGEE. Trimming at V came to 3 bases and at J to 4 bases, leaving 9 bases not matched to a gene. The CDR3 DNA is TGTGCCAGCAGCGACATGGGACAGGAGAATTACGAGCAGTACTTC. It is translated as CASSDMGQENYEQYF.

This chain joins TRBV11-2 and TRBJ2-5; 9 bases line up with TRBD1. Losses at the gene ends were 1 base for V and 2 bases for J; bases not matched to a gene: 5. CDR3 length equals 16 residues. Germline V gene sequence: CDR1 SGHAT, CDR2 FQNNGV. The CDR3 region is CASSLVTGGSQETQYF. CDR3 sequence (DNA): TGTGCCAGCAGCTTAGTGACAGGGGGATCACAAGAGACCCAGTACTTC.